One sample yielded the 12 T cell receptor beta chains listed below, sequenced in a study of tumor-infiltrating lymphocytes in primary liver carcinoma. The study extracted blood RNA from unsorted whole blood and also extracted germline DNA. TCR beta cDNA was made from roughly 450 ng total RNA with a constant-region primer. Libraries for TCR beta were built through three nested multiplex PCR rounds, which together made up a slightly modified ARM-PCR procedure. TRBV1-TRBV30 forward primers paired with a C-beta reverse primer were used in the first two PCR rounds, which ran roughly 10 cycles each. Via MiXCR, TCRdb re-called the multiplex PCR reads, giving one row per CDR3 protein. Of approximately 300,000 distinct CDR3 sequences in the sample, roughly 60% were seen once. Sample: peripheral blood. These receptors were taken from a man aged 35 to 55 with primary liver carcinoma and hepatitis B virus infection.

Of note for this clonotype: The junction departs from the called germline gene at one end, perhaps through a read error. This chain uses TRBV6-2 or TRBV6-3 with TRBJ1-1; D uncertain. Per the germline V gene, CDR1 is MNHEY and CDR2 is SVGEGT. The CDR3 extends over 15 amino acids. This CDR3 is CASSYSARLNTEGFF. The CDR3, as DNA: TGTGCCAGCAGTTACTCTGCCAGATTGAACACTGAAGGTTTCTTT.

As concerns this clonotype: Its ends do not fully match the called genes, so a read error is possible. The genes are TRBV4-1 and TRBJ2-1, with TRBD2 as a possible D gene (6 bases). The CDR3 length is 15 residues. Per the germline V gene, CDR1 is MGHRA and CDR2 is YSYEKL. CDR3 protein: CVSNQVGSSYNEQFF. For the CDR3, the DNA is TGCGTCAGCAACCAAGTCGGGAGCTCCTACAATGAGCAGTTCTTC.

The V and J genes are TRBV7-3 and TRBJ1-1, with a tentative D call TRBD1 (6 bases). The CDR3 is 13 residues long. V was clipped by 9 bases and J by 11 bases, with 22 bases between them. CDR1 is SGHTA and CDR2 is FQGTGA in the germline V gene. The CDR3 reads CASSQDRRGGAFF. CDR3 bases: TGTGCCAGTAGCCAGGACCGCCGAGGGGGGGCTTTCTTT.

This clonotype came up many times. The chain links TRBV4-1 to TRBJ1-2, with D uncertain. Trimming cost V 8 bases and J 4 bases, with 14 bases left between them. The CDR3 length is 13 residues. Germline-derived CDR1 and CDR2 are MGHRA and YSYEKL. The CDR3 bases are TGCGCCAGCTCCGTAGACGGATTCTATGGCTACACCTTC. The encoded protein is CASSVDGFYGYTF.

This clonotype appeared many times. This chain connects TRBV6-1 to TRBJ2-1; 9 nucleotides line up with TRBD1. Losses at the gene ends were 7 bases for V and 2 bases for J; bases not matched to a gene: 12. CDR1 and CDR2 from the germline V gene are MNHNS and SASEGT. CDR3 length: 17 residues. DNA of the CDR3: TGTGCCAGCACAGGAGTAGGGACAGGGTATCCCTACAATGAGCAGTTCTTC. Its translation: CASTGVGTGYPYNEQFF.

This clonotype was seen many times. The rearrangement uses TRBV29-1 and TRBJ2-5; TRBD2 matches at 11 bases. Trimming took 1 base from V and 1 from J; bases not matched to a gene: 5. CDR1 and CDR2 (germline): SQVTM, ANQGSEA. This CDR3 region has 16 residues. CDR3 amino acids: CSVEGTSGLPQETQYF. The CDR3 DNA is TGCAGCGTTGAAGGGACTAGCGGGTTACCCCAAGAGACCCAGTACTTC.

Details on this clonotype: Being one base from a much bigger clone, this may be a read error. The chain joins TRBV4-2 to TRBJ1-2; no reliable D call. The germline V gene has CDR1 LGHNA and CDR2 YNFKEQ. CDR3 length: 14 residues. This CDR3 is CVSSPENSDYGYTF. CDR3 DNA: TGTGTCAGCAGCCCCGAAAACAGCGACTATGGCTACACCTTC.

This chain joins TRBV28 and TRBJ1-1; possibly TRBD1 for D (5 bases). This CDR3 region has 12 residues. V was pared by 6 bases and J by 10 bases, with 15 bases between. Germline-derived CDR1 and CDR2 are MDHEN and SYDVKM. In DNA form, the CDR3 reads TGTGCCAGCAGCGGACGGGGGTTCGTAGCTTTCTTT. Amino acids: CASSGRGFVAFF.

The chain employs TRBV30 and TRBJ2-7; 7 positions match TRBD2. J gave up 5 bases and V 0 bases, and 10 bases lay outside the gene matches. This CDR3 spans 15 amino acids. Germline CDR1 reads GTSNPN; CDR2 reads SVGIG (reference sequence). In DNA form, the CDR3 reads TGTGCCTGGAGTGTACTGGCTAGCGGTCCCAACGAGCAGTACTTC. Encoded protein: CAWSVLASGPNEQYF.

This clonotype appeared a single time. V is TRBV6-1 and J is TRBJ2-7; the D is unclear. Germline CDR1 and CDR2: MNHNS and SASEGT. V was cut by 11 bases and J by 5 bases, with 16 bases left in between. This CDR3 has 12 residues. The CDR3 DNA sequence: TGTGCCGCCTGGGCTGGCGGCCACGAGCAGTACTTC. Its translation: CAAWAGGHEQYF.

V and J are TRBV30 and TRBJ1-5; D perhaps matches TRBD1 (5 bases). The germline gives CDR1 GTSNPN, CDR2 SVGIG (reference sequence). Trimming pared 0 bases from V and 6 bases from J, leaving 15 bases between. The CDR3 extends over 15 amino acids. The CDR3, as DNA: TGTGCCTGGAGTGTATCCAGGGAGTGGGGTCAGCCCCAGCATTTT. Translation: CAWSVSREWGQPQHF.

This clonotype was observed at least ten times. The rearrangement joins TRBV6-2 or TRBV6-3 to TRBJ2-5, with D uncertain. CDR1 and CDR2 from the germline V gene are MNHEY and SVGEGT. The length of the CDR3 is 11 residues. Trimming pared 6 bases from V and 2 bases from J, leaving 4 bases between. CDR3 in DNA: TGTGCCAGCAGGGGACAAGAGACCCAGTACTTC. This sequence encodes CASRGQETQYF.